This is a list of T cell receptor beta chains from one sample in a study of Ad26.COV2.S vaccination and SARS-CoV-2 variants. Here immunoSEQ multiplex PCR was the method, and the copy in TCRdb shows in-frame clones only, minus some. The sample lists some 350,000 clones, around 90% occurring once. This sample comprised peripheral blood, obtained after recovery from COVID-19. These receptors were taken from a human donor who had recovered from COVID-19. CDR3s include the opening cysteine and the closing phenylalanine or tryptophan. D genes are given only for firm matches. The size entry is marked missing in some rows and otherwise reads once, few, many or a size class.

CDR3 DNA: TGTGCCAGCAGTTACAGGTTAGCGGGGGGTACCTACGAGCAGTACTTC
CDR3 protein: CASSYRLAGGTYEQYF
D gene: TRBD2
J gene: TRBJ2-7
clone size: NA
V gene: TRBV6-5

CDR3 DNA: TGTGCCAGCAGCCACCTAGCGGGGGGGATCCACGAGCAGTACTTC
CDR3 protein: CASSHLAGGIHEQYF
D gene: TRBD2
J gene: TRBJ2-7
clone size: NA
V gene: TRBV3-1/TRBV3-2

CDR3 DNA: TGTGCCAGTAGGGGGACAGGGGGAGAGACCCAGTACTTC
CDR3 protein: CASRGTGGETQYF
D gene: TRBD1
J gene: TRBJ2-5
clone size: NA
V gene: TRBV19

CDR3 DNA: TGCGCCAGCAGTCTGCGGGTGAACACTGAAGCTTTCTTT
CDR3 protein: CASSLRVNTEAFF
D gene: NA
J gene: TRBJ1-1
clone size: once
V gene: TRBV10-1

CDR3 DNA: TGTGCCAGCTCACCAACTTCAAGCGGGGTCACAGATACGCAGTATTTT
CDR3 protein: CASSPTSSGVTDTQYF
D gene: TRBD2
J gene: TRBJ2-3
clone size: NA
V gene: TRBV18

CDR3 DNA: TGTGCCAGCGCTCTCTTCCTCGGACAAGCGAACACTGAAGCTTTCTTT
CDR3 protein: CASALFLGQANTEAFF
D gene: NA
J gene: TRBJ1-1
clone size: once
V gene: TRBV5-6

CDR3 DNA: TGTGCCAGAAGCAGGCGACAGAGGGTTTCTAACTATGGCTACACCTTC
CDR3 protein: CARSRRQRVSNYGYTF
D gene: NA
J gene: TRBJ1-2
clone size: NA
V gene: TRBV5-3

CDR3 DNA: TGCGCCAGCAGCTTCGGACTAGCGGCAGATACGCAGTATTTT
CDR3 protein: CASSFGLAADTQYF
D gene: TRBD2
J gene: TRBJ2-3
clone size: once
V gene: TRBV5-1

CDR3 DNA: TGTGCCAGCAGTCTGTACTTTCTCGGCGGATATAATTCACCCCTCCACTTT
CDR3 protein: CASSLYFLGGYNSPLHF
D gene: NA
J gene: TRBJ1-6
clone size: NA
V gene: TRBV6-6

CDR3 DNA: TGTGCCAGCTCACAAAGGGGGCTAGGGACAGATACGCAGTATTTT
CDR3 protein: CASSQRGLGTDTQYF
D gene: TRBD1
J gene: TRBJ2-3
clone size: NA
V gene: TRBV18

CDR3 DNA: TGTGCCAGCAGTCGAACTAGCGGGGCTTACAATGAGCAGTTCTTC
CDR3 protein: CASSRTSGAYNEQFF
D gene: TRBD2
J gene: TRBJ2-1
clone size: NA
V gene: TRBV6-2/TRBV6-3

CDR3 DNA: TGTGCCAGCAGTTTGGTCATAAGCCGCTATGGCTACACCTTC
CDR3 protein: CASSLVISRYGYTF
D gene: NA
J gene: TRBJ1-2
clone size: once
V gene: TRBV5-6

CDR3 DNA: TGTGCCAGCACCTCTAGAGGGCTGGCTGGCTACACCTTC
CDR3 protein: CASTSRGLAGYTF
D gene: NA
J gene: TRBJ1-2
clone size: NA
V gene: TRBV6-5

CDR3 DNA: TGTGCCAGCAGCGTAGACACCCGTATGGGGTCACCCCTCCACTTT
CDR3 protein: CASSVDTRMGSPLHF
D gene: NA
J gene: TRBJ1-6
clone size: once
V gene: TRBV9

CDR3 DNA: TGCGCCAGCAGCCAGACCGGCCTAGGACCCAACTACAATGAGCAGTTCTTC
CDR3 protein: CASSQTGLGPNYNEQFF
D gene: NA
J gene: TRBJ2-1
clone size: NA
V gene: TRBV4-3

CDR3 DNA: TGTGCCAGCCGTCGACAGGGATTTTCCTACGAGCAGTACTTC
CDR3 protein: CASRRQGFSYEQYF
D gene: TRBD1
J gene: TRBJ2-7
clone size: NA
V gene: TRBV6-5

CDR3 DNA: TGTGCCAGCAGCGTAAAGGGACTAGCGGGGGGGCCAGGCACAGATACGCAGTATTTT
CDR3 protein: CASSVKGLAGGPGTDTQYF
D gene: TRBD2
J gene: TRBJ2-3
clone size: NA
V gene: TRBV9

CDR3 DNA: TGTGCCAGCAGCGTAGAGTCACTAGGCACTGAAGCTTTCTTT
CDR3 protein: CASSVESLGTEAFF
D gene: NA
J gene: TRBJ1-1
clone size: NA
V gene: TRBV9

CDR3 DNA: TGTGCCAGCACAACGGGTCTGAACACTGAAGCTTTCTTT
CDR3 protein: CASTTGLNTEAFF
D gene: NA
J gene: TRBJ1-1
clone size: NA
V gene: TRBV27

CDR3 DNA: TGTGCCAGCAGACCGGGGCCGGTTCCAGATACGCAGTATTTT
CDR3 protein: CASRPGPVPDTQYF
D gene: NA
J gene: TRBJ2-3
clone size: NA
V gene: TRBV6-5

CDR3 DNA: TGCAGCGTTCAGCGGGCTAGCACAGATACGCAGTATTTT
CDR3 protein: CSVQRASTDTQYF
D gene: NA
J gene: TRBJ2-3
clone size: once
V gene: TRBV29-1

CDR3 DNA: TGTGCCAGCAGCGAACCCCTCTGGGGGGAAGAGACCCAGTACTTC
CDR3 protein: CASSEPLWGEETQYF
D gene: NA
J gene: TRBJ2-5
clone size: NA
V gene: TRBV5-6

CDR3 DNA: TGTGCCAGCAGCTTGGTACAGGGGAGGGGTACGCAGTATTTT
CDR3 protein: CASSLVQGRGTQYF
D gene: NA
J gene: TRBJ2-3
clone size: NA
V gene: TRBV5-6

CDR3 DNA: TGTGCCAGCAGCTTCCAGGGGGCTCAAGAGACCCAGTACTTC
CDR3 protein: CASSFQGAQETQYF
D gene: TRBD1
J gene: TRBJ2-5
clone size: NA
V gene: TRBV7-9

CDR3 DNA: TGTGCCAGCAGCGGACGTAGCACTGAAGCTTTCTTT
CDR3 protein: CASSGRSTEAFF
D gene: NA
J gene: TRBJ1-1
clone size: NA
V gene: TRBV5-4

CDR3 DNA: TGTGCCAGCAGCCGAGGGGCGGGGACTGGAAACACCATATATTTT
CDR3 protein: CASSRGAGTGNTIYF
D gene: NA
J gene: TRBJ1-3
clone size: NA
V gene: TRBV6-5

CDR3 DNA: TGTGCCAGCAGCTCACAGGGGAATTCACCCCTCCACTTT
CDR3 protein: CASSSQGNSPLHF
D gene: TRBD1
J gene: TRBJ1-6
clone size: few
V gene: TRBV7-9